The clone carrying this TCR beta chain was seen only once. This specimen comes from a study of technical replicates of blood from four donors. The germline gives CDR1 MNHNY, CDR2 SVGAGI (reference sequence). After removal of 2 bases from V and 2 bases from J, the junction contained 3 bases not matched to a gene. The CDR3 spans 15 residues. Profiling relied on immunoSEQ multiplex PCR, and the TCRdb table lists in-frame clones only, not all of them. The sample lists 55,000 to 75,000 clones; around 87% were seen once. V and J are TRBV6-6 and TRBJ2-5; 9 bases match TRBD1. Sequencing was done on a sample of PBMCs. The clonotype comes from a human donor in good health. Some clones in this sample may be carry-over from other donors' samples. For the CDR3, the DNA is TGTGCCAGCAGTTACGCAGGGACAGGGCAAGAGACCCAGTACTTC. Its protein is CASSYAGTGQETQYF.